Listed below are T cell receptor beta chains from one sample, sequenced in a study of T cell responses to AZD1222 COVID-19 vaccine. Profiling relied on immunoSEQ multiplex PCR, and the TCRdb table lists in-frame clones only, not all of them. The sample lists 150,000 to 200,000 clones, roughly 92% occurring once. The sequenced sample was peripheral blood, obtained on day 0 of AZD1222 vaccination. The receptor set was obtained from an adult in good health. Each CDR3 is given with its conserved first and last residue. D genes are given only for firm matches. Not all rows give a size; the values are once, few, many and, for expanded clones, a class.

j_call d_call clone_size v_call cdr3_aa cdr3_nt
TRBJ1-2 TRBD1 . TRBV6-2/TRBV6-3 CASSPRTGISGYTF TGTGCCAGCAGTCCGAGGACAGGGATAAGTGGCTACACCTTC
TRBJ1-2 . . TRBV7-8 CASSLLQGEEGYTF TGTGCCAGCAGCTTATTACAGGGAGAGGAAGGCTACACCTTC
TRBJ1-1 . . TRBV12-1 CASSFAGNTEAFF TGTGCCAGCAGCTTTGCAGGGAACACTGAAGCTTTCTTT
TRBJ1-1 . . TRBV2 CASSAGTWAPEAFF TGTGCCAGCAGTGCAGGGACATGGGCCCCTGAAGCTTTCTTT
TRBJ1-5 TRBD1 once TRBV5-5 CASSRTGGGNQPQHF TGTGCCAGCAGCCGTACAGGGGGAGGGAATCAGCCCCAGCATTTT
TRBJ1-1 . . TRBV3-1/TRBV3-2 CASSQPGWRGTEAFF TGTGCCAGCAGCCAACCAGGGTGGAGGGGCACTGAAGCTTTCTTT
TRBJ2-7 . . TRBV30 CAWTAFGTEQYF TGTGCCTGGACGGCATTCGGGACCGAGCAGTACTTC
TRBJ1-1 . . TRBV2 CASSGAGADTEAFF TGTGCCAGCAGTGGTGCGGGGGCTGACACTGAAGCTTTCTTT
TRBJ1-5 TRBD1 . TRBV2 CARGDRQSNQPQHF TGTGCCAGGGGGGACAGACAATCCAATCAGCCCCAGCATTTT
TRBJ2-2 . . TRBV6-5 CASSYLSPPAGELFF TGTGCCAGCAGTTACTTGTCTCCCCCCGCCGGGGAGCTGTTTTTT
TRBJ1-2 . . TRBV3-1/TRBV3-2 CASSLIGRGGGYTF TGTGCCAGCAGCCTCATCGGCAGGGGTGGGGGCTACACCTTC
TRBJ1-5 . . TRBV27 CASRRDIYSNQPQHF TGTGCCAGCAGGAGGGACATTTATAGCAATCAGCCCCAGCATTTT
TRBJ1-5 . . TRBV5-1 CASSFGSDANQPQHF TGCGCCAGCAGCTTTGGGAGTGATGCTAATCAGCCCCAGCATTTT
TRBJ2-7 TRBD2 . TRBV7-7 CAGGGLSYEQYF TGTGCCGGGGGGGGACTCTCTTACGAGCAGTACTTC
TRBJ1-1 . . TRBV6-5 CASVQGWDTEAFF TGTGCCAGCGTTCAGGGTTGGGACACTGAAGCTTTCTTT